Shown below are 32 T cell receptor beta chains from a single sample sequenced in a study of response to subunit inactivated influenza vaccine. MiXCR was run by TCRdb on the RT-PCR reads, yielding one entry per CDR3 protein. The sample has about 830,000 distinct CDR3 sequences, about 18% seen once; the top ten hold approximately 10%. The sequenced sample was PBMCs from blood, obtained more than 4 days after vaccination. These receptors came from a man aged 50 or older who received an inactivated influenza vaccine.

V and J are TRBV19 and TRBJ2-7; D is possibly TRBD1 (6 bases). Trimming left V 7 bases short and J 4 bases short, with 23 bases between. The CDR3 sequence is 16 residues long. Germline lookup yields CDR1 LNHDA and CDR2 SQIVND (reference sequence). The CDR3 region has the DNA TGTGCCAGTATCCCCTATCTAGAGAACCAGGGGTACGAGCAGTACTTC. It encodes CASIPYLENQGYEQYF.

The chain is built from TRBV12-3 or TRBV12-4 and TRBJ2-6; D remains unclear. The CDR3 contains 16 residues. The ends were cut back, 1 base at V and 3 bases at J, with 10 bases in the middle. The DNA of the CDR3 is TGTGCCAGCAGTTTAGGTCACGACTGTGGGGCCAACGTCCTGACTTTC. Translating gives CASSLGHDCGANVLTF.

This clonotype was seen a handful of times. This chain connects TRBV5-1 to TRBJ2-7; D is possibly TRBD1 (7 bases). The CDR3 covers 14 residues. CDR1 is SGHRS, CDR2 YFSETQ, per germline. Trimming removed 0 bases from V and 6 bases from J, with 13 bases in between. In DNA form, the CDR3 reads TGCGCCAGCAGCTTGGGCAGGGGGGCGGCCGAGCAGTACTTC. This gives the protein CASSLGRGAAEQYF.

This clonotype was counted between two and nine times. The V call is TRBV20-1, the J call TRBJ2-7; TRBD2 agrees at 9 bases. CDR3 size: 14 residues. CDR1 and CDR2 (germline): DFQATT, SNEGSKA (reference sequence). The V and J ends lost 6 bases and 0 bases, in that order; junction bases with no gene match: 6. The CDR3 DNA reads TGCAGTGCCTACCCTAGCGGGGTCTCCTACGAGCAGTACTTC. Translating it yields CSAYPSGVSYEQYF.

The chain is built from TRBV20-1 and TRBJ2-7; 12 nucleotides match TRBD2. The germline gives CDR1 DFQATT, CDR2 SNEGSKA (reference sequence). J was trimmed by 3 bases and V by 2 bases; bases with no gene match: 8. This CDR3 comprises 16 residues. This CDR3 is CSARSQTSGRIYEQYF. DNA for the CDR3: TGCAGTGCTAGATCCCAAACTAGCGGGAGGATCTACGAGCAGTACTTC.

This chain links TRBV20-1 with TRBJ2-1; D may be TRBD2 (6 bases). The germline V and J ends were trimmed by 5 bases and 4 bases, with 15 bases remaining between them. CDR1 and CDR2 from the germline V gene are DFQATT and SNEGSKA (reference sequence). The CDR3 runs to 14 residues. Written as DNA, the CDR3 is TGCAGTGCTGATTCCGGGACTGGGTACAATGAGCAGTTCTTC. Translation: CSADSGTGYNEQFF.

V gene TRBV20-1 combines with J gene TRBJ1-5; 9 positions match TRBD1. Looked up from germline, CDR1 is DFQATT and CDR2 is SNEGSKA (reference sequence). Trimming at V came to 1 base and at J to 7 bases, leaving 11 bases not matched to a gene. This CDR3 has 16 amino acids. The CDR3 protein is CSARGTGALLQQPQHF. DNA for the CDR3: TGCAGTGCTAGAGGGACAGGGGCACTACTCCAACAGCCCCAGCATTTT.

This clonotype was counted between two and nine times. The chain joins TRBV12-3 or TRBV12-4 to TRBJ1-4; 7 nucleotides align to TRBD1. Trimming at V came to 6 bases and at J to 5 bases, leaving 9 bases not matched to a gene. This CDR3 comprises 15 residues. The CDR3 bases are TGTGCCAGCAGCCGCCGGACAGGAGGAAATGAAAAACTGTTTTTT. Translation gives CASSRRTGGNEKLFF.

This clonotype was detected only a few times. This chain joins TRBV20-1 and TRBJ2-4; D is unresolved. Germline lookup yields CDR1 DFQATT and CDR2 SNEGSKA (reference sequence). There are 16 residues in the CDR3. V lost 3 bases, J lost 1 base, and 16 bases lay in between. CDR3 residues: CSASSPGRSAKNIQYF. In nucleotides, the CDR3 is TGCAGTGCTAGTTCCCCGGGCAGGTCCGCCAAAAACATTCAGTACTTC.

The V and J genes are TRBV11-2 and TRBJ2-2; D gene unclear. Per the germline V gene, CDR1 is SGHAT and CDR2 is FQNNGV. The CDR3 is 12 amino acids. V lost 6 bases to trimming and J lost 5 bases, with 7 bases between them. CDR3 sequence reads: CASSPATGELFF. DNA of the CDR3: TGTGCCAGCAGTCCCGCGACCGGGGAGCTGTTTTTT.

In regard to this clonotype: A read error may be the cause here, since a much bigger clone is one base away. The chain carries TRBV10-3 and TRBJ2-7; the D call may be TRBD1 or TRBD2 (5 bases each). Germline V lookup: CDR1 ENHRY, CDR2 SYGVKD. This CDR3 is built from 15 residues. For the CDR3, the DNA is TGTGCCATCAGTTGGGGTCTCCGGGACGGCTACGAGAAGTACTTC. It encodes CAISWGLRDGYEKYF.

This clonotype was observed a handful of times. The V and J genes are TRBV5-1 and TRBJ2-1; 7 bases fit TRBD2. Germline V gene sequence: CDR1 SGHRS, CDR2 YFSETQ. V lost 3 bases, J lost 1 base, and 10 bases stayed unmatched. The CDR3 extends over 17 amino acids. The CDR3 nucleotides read TGCGCCAGCAGCTCTCGGTTTGCGGGAGAGTCCTACAATGAGCAGTTCTTC. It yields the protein CASSSRFAGESYNEQFF.

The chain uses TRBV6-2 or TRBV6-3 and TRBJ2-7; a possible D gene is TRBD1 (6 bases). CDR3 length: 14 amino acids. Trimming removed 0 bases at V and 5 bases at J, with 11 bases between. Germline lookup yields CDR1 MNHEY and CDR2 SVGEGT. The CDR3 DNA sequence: TGTGCCAGCAGTTACTCGCAGGGGCTGAACGAGCAGTACTTC. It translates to CASSYSQGLNEQYF.

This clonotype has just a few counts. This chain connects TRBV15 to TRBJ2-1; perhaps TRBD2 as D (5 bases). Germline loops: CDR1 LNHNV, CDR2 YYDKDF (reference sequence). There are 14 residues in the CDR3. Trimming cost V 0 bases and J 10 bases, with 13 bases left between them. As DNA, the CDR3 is TGTGCCACCAGCAGAGATCTGCTAGCACGGGAGCAGTTCTTC. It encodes CATSRDLLAREQFF.

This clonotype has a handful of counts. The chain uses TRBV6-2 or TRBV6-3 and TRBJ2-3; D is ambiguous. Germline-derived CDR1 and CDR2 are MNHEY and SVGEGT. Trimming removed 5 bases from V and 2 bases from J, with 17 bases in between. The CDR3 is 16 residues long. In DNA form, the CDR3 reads TGTGCCAGCAGTCTGAATTGGGCCGGTACCACAGATACGCAGTATTTT. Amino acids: CASSLNWAGTTDTQYF.

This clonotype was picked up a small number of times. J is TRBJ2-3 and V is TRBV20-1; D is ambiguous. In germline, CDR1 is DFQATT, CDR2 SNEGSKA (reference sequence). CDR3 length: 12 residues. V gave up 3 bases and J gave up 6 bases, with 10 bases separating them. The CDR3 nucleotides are TGCAGTGCTAGTCTCGGCCCGGATACGCAGTATTTT. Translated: CSASLGPDTQYF.

CDR3 sequence (DNA): TGTGCCAGCAGTCAGGGGTCTGGGCAGTACTTC. Translating it yields CASSQGSGQYF. The chain is built from TRBV6-2 or TRBV6-3 and TRBJ2-7, with a possible D match to TRBD1 (6 bases). The V end was cut by 5 bases, the J end by 9 bases, with 11 bases between. Germline V lookup: CDR1 MNHEY, CDR2 SVGEGT. This CDR3 is 11 amino acids long.

The CDR3, as DNA: TGTGCCAGCAGCTTGAACTCCGGGTTGGAGACCCAGTACTTC. This sequence encodes CASSLNSGLETQYF. The chain links TRBV7-8 to TRBJ2-5; D gene uncertain. Deletions cut 3 bases from V and 5 bases from J, with 13 bases between. This CDR3 spans 14 amino acids. In germline, CDR1 is SGHVS, CDR2 FQNEAQ.

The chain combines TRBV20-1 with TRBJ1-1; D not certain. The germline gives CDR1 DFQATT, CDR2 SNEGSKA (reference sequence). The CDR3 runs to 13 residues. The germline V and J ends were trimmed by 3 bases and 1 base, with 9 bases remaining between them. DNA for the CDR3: TGCAGTGCTAGTGATTGGAAGAACACTGAAGCTTTCTTT. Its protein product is CSASDWKNTEAFF.

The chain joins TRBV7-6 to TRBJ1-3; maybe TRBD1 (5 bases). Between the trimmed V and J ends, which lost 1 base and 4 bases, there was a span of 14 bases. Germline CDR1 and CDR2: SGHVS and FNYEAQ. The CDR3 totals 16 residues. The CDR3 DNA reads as TGTGCCAGCAGCTTAGGTCTTTCAGGGTCCGGAAACACCATATATTTT. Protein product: CASSLGLSGSGNTIYF. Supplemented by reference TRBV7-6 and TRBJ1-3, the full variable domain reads GAGVSQSPRYKVTKRGQDVALRCDPISGHVSLYWYRQALGQGPEFLTYFNYEAQQDKSGLPNDRFSAERPEGSISTLTIQRTEQRDSAMYRCASSLGLSGSGNTIYFGEGSWLTVV.

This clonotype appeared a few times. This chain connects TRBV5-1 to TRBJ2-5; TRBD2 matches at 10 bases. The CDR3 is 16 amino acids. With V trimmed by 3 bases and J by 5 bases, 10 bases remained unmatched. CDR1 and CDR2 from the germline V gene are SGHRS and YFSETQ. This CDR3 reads CASSYLAGAGEETQYF. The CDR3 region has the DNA TGCGCCAGCAGCTACCTAGCGGGAGCGGGGGAGGAGACCCAGTACTTC.

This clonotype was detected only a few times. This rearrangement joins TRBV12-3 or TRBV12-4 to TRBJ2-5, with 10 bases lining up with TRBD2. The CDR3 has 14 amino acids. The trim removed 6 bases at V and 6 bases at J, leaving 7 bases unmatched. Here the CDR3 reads CASSLAGASQTQYF. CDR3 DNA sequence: TGTGCCAGCAGCCTAGCGGGAGCTAGTCAGACCCAGTACTTC.

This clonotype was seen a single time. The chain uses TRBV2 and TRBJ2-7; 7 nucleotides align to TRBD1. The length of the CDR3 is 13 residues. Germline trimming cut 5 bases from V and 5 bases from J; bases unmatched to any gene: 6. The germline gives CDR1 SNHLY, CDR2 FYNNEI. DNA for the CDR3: TGTGCCAGCAGTATTATGGACAGGCACGAGCAGTACTTC. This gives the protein CASSIMDRHEQYF.

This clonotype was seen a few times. The CDR3 bases are TGTGCCAGCAGTCCTCATCAAACACCCCTCCACTTT. Protein: CASSPHQTPLHF. V usage is TRBV12-3 or TRBV12-4 and J usage is TRBJ1-6; D uncertain. V lost 5 bases and J lost 11, with 10 bases in between. This CDR3 region has 12 residues.

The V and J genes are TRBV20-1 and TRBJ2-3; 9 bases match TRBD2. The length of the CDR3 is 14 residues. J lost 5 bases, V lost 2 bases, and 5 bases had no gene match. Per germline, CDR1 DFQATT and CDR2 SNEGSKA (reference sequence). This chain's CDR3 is CSARIAGAIDTQYF. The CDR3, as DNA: TGCAGTGCTAGAATAGCGGGAGCGATAGATACGCAGTATTTT.

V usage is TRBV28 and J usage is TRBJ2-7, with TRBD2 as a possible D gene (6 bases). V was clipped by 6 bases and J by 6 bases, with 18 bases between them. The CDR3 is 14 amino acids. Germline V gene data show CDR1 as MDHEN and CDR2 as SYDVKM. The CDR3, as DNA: TGTGCCAGCAGCCCACAGATGGGAGGTCGCGAGCAGTACTTC. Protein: CASSPQMGGREQYF.

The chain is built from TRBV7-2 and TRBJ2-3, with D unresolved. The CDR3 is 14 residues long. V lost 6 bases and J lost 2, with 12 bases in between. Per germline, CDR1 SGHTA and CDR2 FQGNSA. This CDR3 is CASREDWHTDTQYF. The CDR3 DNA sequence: TGTGCCAGCAGAGAAGACTGGCACACAGATACGCAGTATTTT.

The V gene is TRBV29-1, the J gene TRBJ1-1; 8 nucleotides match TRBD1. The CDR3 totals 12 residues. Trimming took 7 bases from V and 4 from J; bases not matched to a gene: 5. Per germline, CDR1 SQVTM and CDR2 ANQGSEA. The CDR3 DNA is TGCAGCGCAATCGGACAGGGCACTGAAGCTTTCTTT. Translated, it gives CSAIGQGTEAFF.

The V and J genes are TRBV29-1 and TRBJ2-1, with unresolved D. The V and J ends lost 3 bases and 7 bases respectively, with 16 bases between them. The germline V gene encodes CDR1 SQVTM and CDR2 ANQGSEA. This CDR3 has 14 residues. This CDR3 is CSVDKGSRWNEQFF. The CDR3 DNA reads TGCAGCGTTGATAAGGGATCTCGCTGGAATGAGCAGTTCTTC.

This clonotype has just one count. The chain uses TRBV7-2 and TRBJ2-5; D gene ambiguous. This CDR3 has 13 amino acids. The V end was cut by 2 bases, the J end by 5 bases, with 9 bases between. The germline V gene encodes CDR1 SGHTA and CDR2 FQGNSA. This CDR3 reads CASSLRAAETQYF. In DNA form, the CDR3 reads TGTGCCAGCAGCTTACGGGCAGCGGAGACCCAGTACTTC.

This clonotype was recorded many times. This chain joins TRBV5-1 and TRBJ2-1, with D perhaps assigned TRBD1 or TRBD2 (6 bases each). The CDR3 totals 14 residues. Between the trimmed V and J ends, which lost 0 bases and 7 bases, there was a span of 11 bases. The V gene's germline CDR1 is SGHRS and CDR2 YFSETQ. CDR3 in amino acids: CASSLGGAGNEQFF. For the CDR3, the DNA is TGCGCCAGCAGCTTGGGGGGGGCCGGAAATGAGCAGTTCTTC.

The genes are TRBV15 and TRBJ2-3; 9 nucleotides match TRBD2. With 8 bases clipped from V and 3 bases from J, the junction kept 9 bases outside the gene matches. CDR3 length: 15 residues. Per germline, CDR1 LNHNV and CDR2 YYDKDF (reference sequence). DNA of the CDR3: TGTGCCACCCGACGCGGTAGCGGGAGAACAGATACGCAGTATTTT. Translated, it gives CATRRGSGRTDTQYF.